The 11 T cell receptor beta chains in this list originate from one sample, sequenced in a study of blood T cells in healthy people across ages. The use of a sample-barcoded 5' primer and a J-beta primer mix characterized a second PCR of roughly 7 to 11 cycles. TCRdb re-called the 5' RACE reads with MiXCR, one entry per CDR3 protein. Of 1.5 million to 2 million distinct CDR3 sequences listed, 30% to 40% are singletons. What was sequenced was blood. The source of these receptors is a human donor in good health.

This clonotype has just a few counts. The chain carries TRBV9 and TRBJ2-3; TRBD2 matches at 10 bases. The V gene end was trimmed by 2 bases and the J gene end by 2 bases; junction bases not matched to a gene: 5. Per the germline V gene, CDR1 is SGDLS and CDR2 is YYNGEE. This CDR3 contains 16 residues. As DNA, the CDR3 is TGTGCCAGCAGCGTCGGGACTAGCGAACTCACAGATACGCAGTATTTT. Its translation: CASSVGTSELTDTQYF.

In this sample, this clonotype turned up a few times. This chain connects TRBV15 to TRBJ2-6, with a tentative D call TRBD2 (5 bases). V dropped 2 bases and J dropped 4 bases, with 9 bases sitting between them. The CDR3 has 15 residues. Germline loops: CDR1 LNHNV, CDR2 YYDKDF (reference sequence). Here the CDR3 DNA reads TGTGCCACCAGCAGAAGAAGGGAGGGGGCCAACGTCCTGACTTTC. Amino acids: CATSRRREGANVLTF.

The J gene is TRBJ2-1, the V gene TRBV5-1; possibly TRBD1 for D (5 bases). The CDR3 runs 12 residues. CDR1 is SGHRS and CDR2 is YFSETQ in the germline V gene. With 2 bases removed from V and 10 bases from J, the gap between germline ends came to 10 bases. The CDR3 region is CASSLTTGEQFF. Here the CDR3 DNA reads TGCGCCAGCAGCTTAACTACAGGAGAGCAGTTCTTC.

The chain has TRBV20-1 and TRBJ1-2, with 10 nucleotides matching TRBD1. Germline assignment: CDR1 DFQATT and CDR2 SNEGSKA (reference sequence). Trimming cost V 5 bases and J 6 bases; bases outside gene matches: 6. The CDR3 has 13 amino acids. In DNA form, the CDR3 reads TGCAGTGCTCGACAGGGGGCGGGTGATGGCTACACCTTC. Translation: CSARQGAGDGYTF.

The V call is TRBV6-6, the J call TRBJ2-3; tentatively, D is TRBD1 (6 bases). Looked up from germline, CDR1 is MNHNY and CDR2 is SVGAGI (reference sequence). Trimming pared 7 bases from V and 2 bases from J, leaving 10 bases between. The CDR3 consists of 13 residues. The CDR3 region is CASKDSYTDTQYF. DNA for the CDR3: TGTGCCAGCAAGGACAGCTACACAGATACGCAGTATTTT.

This clonotype was counted between two and nine times. This chain uses TRBV11-2 with TRBJ1-1; no definite D call. Per germline, CDR1 SGHAT and CDR2 FQNNGV. Trimming took 0 bases from V and 4 from J, leaving 12 bases between them. The CDR3 loop spans 15 amino acids. The CDR3 is CASSLDRAAITEAFF. DNA for the CDR3: TGTGCCAGCAGCTTAGATCGAGCAGCGATCACTGAAGCTTTCTTT.

This clonotype was seen only a few times. The chain carries TRBV4-3 and TRBJ1-4; tentatively, D is TRBD1 (5 bases). The CDR3 length is 18 residues. The ends were cut back, 4 bases at V and 11 bases at J, with 29 bases in the middle. Looked up from germline, CDR1 is LGHNA and CDR2 is YSLEER. CDR3 sequence: CASSPLGGAGQAPEKLFF. CDR3 nucleotides: TGCGCCAGCAGCCCCCTAGGAGGGGCAGGTCAAGCCCCGGAGAAACTGTTTTTT.

A few counts support this clonotype. The rearrangement links TRBV24-1 to TRBJ2-7; D is undetermined. CDR1 and CDR2 (germline): KGHDR, SFDVKD. This CDR3 comprises 14 residues. Trimming cost V 12 bases and J 3 bases, with 20 bases left between them. CDR3 sequence (DNA): TGTGCCCCCGGACCCCCTGAAGCCTTCTACGAGCAGTACTTC. Amino acid sequence: CAPGPPEAFYEQYF.

This clonotype has ten or more counts. This chain connects TRBV7-2 to TRBJ2-3; perhaps TRBD2 as D (5 bases). The V and J ends lost 5 bases and 1 base respectively, with 10 bases between them. This CDR3 contains 14 residues. Germline V gene lookup returns CDR1 SGHTA and CDR2 FQGNSA. The CDR3 reads CASSMARGTDTQYF. DNA for the CDR3: TGTGCCAGCAGCATGGCGAGGGGCACAGATACGCAGTATTTT.

On this clonotype: The germline gene is not matched at one end of the junction; a read error may be the cause. The chain recombines TRBV20-1 with TRBJ2-3; 11 positions agree with TRBD2. The CDR3 loop spans 16 amino acids. Germline V gene sequence: CDR1 DFQATT, CDR2 SNEGSKA (reference sequence). The CDR3 here is CSTRDPLAGGPDTQYF. The DNA for the CDR3 is TGCAGTACTAGAGACCCCCTAGCGGGGGGCCCAGATACGCAGTATTTT.

The chain couples TRBV20-1 to TRBJ2-5, with D tentatively TRBD1 (6 bases). Germline V CDR1 and CDR2: DFQATT, SNEGSKA (reference sequence). Between the trimmed V and J ends, which lost 4 bases and 5 bases, there was a span of 14 bases. CDR3 length: 13 residues. CDR3 sequence (DNA): TGCAGTGCTACCTACAGGGTCGCGGAGACCCAGTACTTC. This translates into CSATYRVAETQYF.